The 31 T cell receptor beta chains below come from one sample, sequenced in a study of chemoradiotherapy in HPV16-positive cancers (dated by TCRdb to about 2022). Library preparation used the immunoSEQ multiplex PCR assay. Sourced from immuneACCESS, this table was stored by TCRdb with only in-frame sequences that have V and J called. A share of the clones is absent; for the studies checked, an unresolved V gene accounts for under half, and the remainder has no known explanation. The sample table contains around 3,500 clones; only one count was recorded for approximately 93% of them. Around 4% of the sample goes to the ten largest clones. Specimen: tumor tissue, collected from a patient who underwent chemoradiotherapy. These receptors were collected from a human donor with HPV-associated anogenital cancer.

V usage is TRBV6-6 and J usage is TRBJ2-1; D possibly corresponds to TRBD1 (6 bases). Looked up from germline, CDR1 is MNHNY and CDR2 is SVGAGI (reference sequence). The CDR3 has 12 residues. V was clipped by 8 bases and J by 4 bases, with 9 bases between them. CDR3 coding DNA: TGTGCCAGCGTCACAGGGTACAATGAGCAGTTCTTC. The encoded protein is CASVTGYNEQFF.

This rearrangement joins TRBV6-5 to TRBJ1-1, with 8 bases matching TRBD1. Germline trimming cut 4 bases from V and 1 base from J; bases unmatched to any gene: 8. Germline CDR1 and CDR2: MNHEY and SVGAGI. The CDR3 is 16 amino acids. CDR3 sequence (DNA): TGTGCCAGCAGTTTGACAGGGGAAGGTCCGAACACTGAAGCTTTCTTT. Protein: CASSLTGEGPNTEAFF.

This chain links TRBV19 with TRBJ2-2, with D maybe TRBD2 (7 bases). V shed 6 bases and J shed 5 bases, with 13 bases lying between them. Germline CDR1 and CDR2: LNHDA and SQIVND (reference sequence). The CDR3 runs 14 residues. The CDR3 loop is CASSLGGGTGELFF. CDR3 DNA sequence: TGTGCCAGTAGCCTGGGAGGGGGGACCGGGGAGCTGTTTTTT.

J is TRBJ2-1 and V is TRBV11-2; TRBD1 matches 10 bases. Losses at the gene ends were 3 bases for V and 4 bases for J; bases not matched to a gene: 9. The CDR3 spans 17 residues. From germline, CDR1 is SGHAT and CDR2 FQNNGV. CDR3 protein: CASSLSGTGVVYNEQFF. CDR3 coding DNA: TGTGCCAGCAGCTTGAGCGGGACAGGGGTGGTGTACAATGAGCAGTTCTTC.

The chain joins TRBV7-2 to TRBJ1-2; D not certain. In germline, CDR1 is SGHTA, CDR2 FQGNSA. The CDR3 length is 13 residues. V was pared by 1 base and J by 5 bases, with 8 bases between. The CDR3 region is CASSLGYSYGYTF. The CDR3 bases are TGTGCCAGCAGCTTAGGGTACAGTTATGGCTACACCTTC.

The chain employs TRBV4-1 and TRBJ2-1, with D unresolved. From germline, CDR1 is MGHRA and CDR2 YSYEKL. Trimming took 4 bases from V and 3 from J, leaving 7 bases between them. The CDR3 consists of 13 residues. In DNA, the CDR3 is TGCGCCAGCAGCCCGTCCCGCTACAATGAGCAGTTCTTC. Encoded protein: CASSPSRYNEQFF.

The chain employs TRBV19 and TRBJ2-1, with TRBD2 matching over 13 bases. CDR1 is LNHDA and CDR2 is SQIVND in the germline V gene (reference sequence). CDR3 length: 18 amino acids. V shed 3 bases and J 7 bases; nucleotides not matched to a gene: 12. The chain's CDR3 is CASSIFGIWTSGSNEQFF. The CDR3 nucleotides are TGTGCCAGTAGTATTTTTGGTATTTGGACTAGCGGGAGTAATGAGCAGTTCTTC. The complete variable domain, with remaining parts taken from reference TRBV19 and TRBJ2-1, reads DGGITQSPKYLFRKEGQNVTLSCEQNLNHDAMYWYRQDPGQGLRLIYYSQIVNDFQKGDIAEGYSVSREKKESFPLTVTSAQKNPTAFYLCASSIFGIWTSGSNEQFFGPGTRLTVL.

The rearrangement joins TRBV5-4 to TRBJ1-3; TRBD1 is a possible D gene (6 bases). Trimming took off 3 bases at V and 0 bases at J, with 13 bases between the two ends. Germline values: CDR1 SGHNT, CDR2 YYREEE (reference sequence). The CDR3 is 16 residues long. CDR3 loop: CASSSGGLSSGNTIYF. The CDR3 DNA follows: TGTGCCAGCAGCTCTGGGGGGCTCAGCTCTGGAAACACCATATATTTT.

This chain uses TRBV15 with TRBJ1-1; D uncertain. CDR3 length: 14 amino acids. Looked up from germline, CDR1 is LNHNV and CDR2 is YYDKDF (reference sequence). Trimming took 0 bases from V and 6 from J, leaving 11 bases between them. Here the CDR3 reads CATSRDPLDAEAFF. DNA for the CDR3: TGTGCCACCAGCAGAGACCCTTTGGACGCTGAAGCTTTCTTT.

This clone has a single count. At one end the junction does not follow the germline gene, possibly because of a read error. This chain joins TRBV7-7 and TRBJ2-2; D not certain. Germline-derived CDR1 and CDR2 are SSHAT and FNYEAQ (reference sequence). This CDR3 region has 14 residues. CDR3 nucleotides: TGTGCTAGCAGTAGGAACCCAAGCACCGGGGAGCTGTTTTTT. Translating it yields CASSRNPSTGELFF. Using reference TRBV7-7 and TRBJ2-2 for the parts outside the CDR3, the full variable domain is GAGVSQSPRYKVTKRGQDVTLRCDPISSHATLYWYQQALGQGPEFLTYFNYEAQPDKSGLPSDRFSAERPEGSISTLTIQRTEQRDSAMYRCASSRNPSTGELFFGEGSRLTVL.

The gene calls are TRBV4-3 and TRBJ1-2, with a tentative D call TRBD1 (5 bases). CDR3 length: 16 residues. Germline values: CDR1 LGHNA, CDR2 YSLEER. V lost 0 bases and J 0 bases, leaving 11 bases between the germline ends. The CDR3 DNA reads as TGCGCCAGCAGCCAAGAGGTGGGGCCCACTAACTATGGCTACACCTTC. Translated: CASSQEVGPTNYGYTF.

This clone is large (0.1 to 1%) in the sample. The chain links TRBV13 to TRBJ2-3; 13 positions agree with TRBD2. V gave up 5 bases and J gave up 2 bases; unmatched junction bases: 4. The germline V gene encodes CDR1 PRHDT and CDR2 FYEKMQ (reference sequence). The CDR3 extends over 16 amino acids. CDR3: CASSLTSGGLTDTQYF. The CDR3 bases are TGTGCCAGCAGCCTGACTAGCGGGGGGCTCACAGATACGCAGTATTTT.

The V gene is TRBV19, the J gene TRBJ2-4; D is perhaps TRBD1 (6 bases). CDR1 and CDR2 from the germline V gene are LNHDA and SQIVND (reference sequence). Trimming stripped 9 bases from V and 0 bases from J, with 18 bases between. The CDR3 loop spans 16 amino acids. The CDR3 nucleotides are TGTGCCAGCCTGGGGGCAGACACGATAGCCAAAAACATTCAGTACTTC. Translating it yields CASLGADTIAKNIQYF.

The chain joins TRBV13 to TRBJ1-1; D ambiguous. Germline V lookup: CDR1 PRHDT, CDR2 FYEKMQ (reference sequence). Between the trimmed V and J ends, which lost 5 bases and 6 bases, there was a span of 10 bases. This CDR3 is 12 amino acids long. For the CDR3, the DNA is TGTGCCAGCAGCCCCCAGAAGGCTGAAGCTTTCTTT. Its protein product is CASSPQKAEAFF. The full variable domain, completed using reference TRBV13 and TRBJ1-1, is AAGVIQSPRHLIKEKRETATLKCYPIPRHDTVYWYQQGPGQDPQFLISFYEKMQSDKGSIPDRFSAQQFSDYHSELNMSSLELGDSALYFCASSPQKAEAFFGQGTRLTVV.

In its sample, this clone was seen once. The rearrangement joins TRBV27 to TRBJ2-5; weak D call: TRBD1 (6 bases). The J call may be wrong; the DNA end is better matched by TRBJ2-7. Germline loops: CDR1 MNHEY, CDR2 SMNVEV (reference sequence). The CDR3 spans 15 residues. CDR3 in amino acids: CASSLRGNIIYEQYF. The CDR3 coding sequence is TGTGCCAGCAGTTTAAGGGGGAATATCATATACGAGCAGTACTTC.

This sequence joins TRBV7-6 and TRBJ2-7; D perhaps matches TRBD1 (6 bases). The CDR3 is 16 residues long. Germline CDR1 SGHVS, CDR2 FNYEAQ. V dropped 1 base and J dropped 0 bases, with 13 bases sitting between them. CDR3 in DNA: TGTGCCAGCAGCTTAGAGGTGGGACAAAGCTCCTACGAGCAGTACTTC. It is translated as CASSLEVGQSSYEQYF. The whole variable domain, filled in from reference TRBV7-6 and TRBJ2-7, reads GAGVSQSPRYKVTKRGQDVALRCDPISGHVSLYWYRQALGQGPEFLTYFNYEAQQDKSGLPNDRFSAERPEGSISTLTIQRTEQRDSAMYRCASSLEVGQSSYEQYFGPGTRLTVT.

V and J are TRBV10-3 and TRBJ2-5; D is possibly TRBD2 (5 bases). Trimming took 6 bases from V and 0 from J, leaving 8 bases between them. This CDR3 is 13 amino acids long. The germline V gene encodes CDR1 ENHRY and CDR2 SYGVKD. CDR3 nucleotides: TGTGCCATCAGGACGGGGTACCAAGAGACCCAGTACTTC. Translated, it gives CAIRTGYQETQYF.

CDR3 coding DNA: TGTGCCAGCAGCTTGGCGGGGGAGTACACTGAAGCTTTCTTT. This encodes CASSLAGEYTEAFF. J is TRBJ1-1 and V is TRBV5-6; D might be TRBD1 (5 bases). The CDR3 extends over 14 amino acids. The germline gives CDR1 SGHDT, CDR2 YYEEEE. V lost 0 bases, J lost 3 bases, and 9 bases lay in between.

This sequence joins TRBV10-1 and TRBJ1-6; 9 nucleotides match TRBD1. The length of the CDR3 is 13 residues. V shed 4 bases and J 8 bases; nucleotides not matched to a gene: 0. From germline, CDR1 is WNHNN and CDR2 SYGVQD (reference sequence). For the CDR3, the DNA is TGCGCCAGCAGTGGACAGGGGGATTCACCCCTCCACTTT. The encoded protein is CASSGQGDSPLHF.

This clone was counted a single time. The chain combines TRBV6-6 with TRBJ2-3; TRBD1 matches 9 bases. V lost 10 bases and J lost 5; bases outside the gene matches: 7. The germline CDR1 and CDR2 sequences are MNHNY and SVGAGI (reference sequence). CDR3 size: 13 residues. The CDR3 here is CATVDRGVDTQYF. The DNA of the CDR3 is TGTGCCACCGTGGACAGGGGAGTAGATACGCAGTATTTT.

The chain combines TRBV28 with TRBJ1-1; no definite D call. The CDR3 spans 17 residues. The V gene lost 7 bases and the J gene lost 1 base, with 22 bases spanning the gap. Germline lookup yields CDR1 MDHEN and CDR2 SYDVKM. CDR3 region: CASTPYGSGRSNTEAFF. The CDR3 DNA is TGTGCCAGCACCCCCTATGGGTCCGGACGATCGAACACTGAAGCTTTCTTT. Variable domain in full (rest from reference TRBV28 and TRBJ1-1): DVKVTQSSRYLVKRTGEKVFLECVQDMDHENMFWYRQDPGLGLRLIYFSYDVKMKEKGDIPEGYSVSREKKERFSLILESASTNQTSMYLCASTPYGSGRSNTEAFFGQGTRLTVV.

This sequence joins TRBV19 and TRBJ1-5; D is unclear. Germline V gives CDR1 LNHDA, CDR2 SQIVND (reference sequence). V was trimmed by 4 bases and J by 7 bases, leaving 20 bases between them. The CDR3 spans 16 residues. CDR3 nucleotides: TGTGCCAGTAGTAAGGCTCTAGGTTCCCCAGGACAGCCCCAGCATTTT. It yields the protein CASSKALGSPGQPQHF.

As DNA, the CDR3 is TGTGCCAGCAGCTTGGGCCTAGCGGGGCATGCCTCCTACGAGCAGTACTTC. Translating gives CASSLGLAGHASYEQYF. The chain joins TRBV5-5 to TRBJ2-7; TRBD2 matches 9 bases. The CDR3 loop spans 17 amino acids. V was clipped by 0 bases and J by 0 bases; unmatched bases: 7. Germline V gene data show CDR1 as SGHKS and CDR2 as YYEKEE (reference sequence).

This chain uses TRBV10-2 with TRBJ2-7; 11 bases match TRBD1. This CDR3 has 15 amino acids. Trimming at V came to 7 bases and at J to 3 bases, leaving 8 bases not matched to a gene. Germline CDR1 and CDR2: WSHSY and SAAADI. The CDR3 reads CASNPGQGAHYEQYF. The DNA for the CDR3 is TGCGCCAGCAACCCAGGACAGGGGGCTCACTACGAGCAGTACTTC.

This clone was detected only once. The CDR3 DNA reads as TGTGCCAGCAGCCGGACGGGACGGATGAACACTGAAGCTTTCTTT. Residues: CASSRTGRMNTEAFF. The chain joins TRBV5-4 to TRBJ1-1, with D possibly matching TRBD1 (5 bases). Trimming stripped 4 bases from V and 0 bases from J, with 13 bases between. Per germline, CDR1 SGHNT and CDR2 YYREEE (reference sequence). The CDR3 has 15 amino acids.

The CDR3 loop reads CASSIQGQQGNSPLHF. In DNA, the CDR3 is TGTGCCAGTAGTATACAGGGGCAGCAGGGGAATTCACCCCTCCACTTT. The chain links TRBV19 to TRBJ1-6, with D tentatively TRBD1 (6 bases). This CDR3 is built from 16 residues. The V gene's germline CDR1 is LNHDA and CDR2 SQIVND (reference sequence). Trimming removed 2 bases from V and 7 bases from J, with 15 bases in between.

The CDR3 region has the DNA TGTGCCAGTAGTTACCAATTCGGTGGCTACACCTTC. Residues: CASSYQFGGYTF. The chain is built from TRBV19 and TRBJ1-2, with D hard to call. CDR1 and CDR2 (germline): LNHDA, SQIVND (reference sequence). CDR3 size: 12 residues. V was cut by 5 bases and J by 7 bases, with 11 bases left in between.

Only a few counts were recorded for this clone. The CDR3 loop reads CASSVWANYGYTF. CDR3 DNA: TGTGCCAGCAGCGTATGGGCGAACTATGGCTACACCTTC. The rearrangement uses TRBV9 and TRBJ1-2; unclear D gene. V lost 1 base and J lost 2, with 6 bases in between. CDR1 is SGDLS, CDR2 YYNGEE, per germline. The CDR3 extends over 13 amino acids.

This rearrangement joins TRBV27 to TRBJ1-4; 7 bases line up with TRBD1. The J segment lost 10 bases and the V segment lost 5 bases, leaving 16 bases of the junction unmatched. Germline V lookup: CDR1 MNHEY, CDR2 SMNVEV (reference sequence). This CDR3 is 16 amino acids long. The CDR3 protein is CASSDLGQVGIVKLFF. As DNA, the CDR3 is TGTGCCAGCAGTGACCTAGGACAGGTTGGGATTGTAAAACTGTTTTTT.

CDR3 nucleotides: TGCGCCAGCAGCCAATATTTCCCACGGATGAACACTGAAGCTTTCTTT. It specifies CASSQYFPRMNTEAFF. The chain recombines TRBV4-3 with TRBJ1-1; D gene unclear. The V gene's germline CDR1 is LGHNA and CDR2 YSLEER. This CDR3 has 16 residues. V was shortened by 2 bases and J by 0 bases, with 13 bases between the two germline ends.

V and J are TRBV7-2 and TRBJ2-5; D is undetermined. In germline, CDR1 is SGHTA, CDR2 FQGNSA. This CDR3 contains 12 residues. Trimming removed 3 bases from V and 4 bases from J, with 6 bases in between. CDR3 in amino acids: CASSFKRETQYF. In DNA form, the CDR3 reads TGTGCCAGCAGCTTCAAGCGAGAGACCCAGTACTTC.